The 10 T cell receptor beta chains below all came from one sample that was sequenced in a study of blood T cell repertoires in COVID-19. Sequencing used immunoSEQ multiplex PCR; TCRdb keeps in-frame clones, though not all of them. The sample lists about 380,000 clones, around nine tenths occurring once. Sequencing was performed on PBMCs or T cells enriched from blood (not recorded which). The receptors come from a woman aged 18-35 years who had recovered from COVID-19.

The J gene is TRBJ1-2, the V gene TRBV9; 10 bases align to TRBD1. Germline trimming cut 4 bases from V and 1 base from J; bases unmatched to any gene: 4. CDR1 is SGDLS, CDR2 YYNGEE, per germline. The CDR3 spans 15 residues. The CDR3 DNA sequence: TGTGCCAGCAGCCCATGGACAGGGGGTAACTATGGCTACACCTTC. Amino acid sequence: CASSPWTGGNYGYTF.

This clone was recorded only once. The chain employs TRBV5-1 and TRBJ2-5; TRBD2 is a possible D gene (5 bases). Germline CDR1 is SGHRS and CDR2 is YFSETQ. The CDR3 totals 15 residues. Trimming took 3 bases from V and 5 from J, leaving 17 bases between them. DNA of the CDR3: TGCGCCAGCAGCTCGGCGGGTCCCGGTGTGGAGACCCAGTACTTC. It is translated as CASSSAGPGVETQYF.

This sequence joins TRBV9 and TRBJ1-6, with 8 bases matching TRBD1. CDR1 and CDR2 (germline): SGDLS, YYNGEE. The CDR3 runs to 15 residues. The V gene end was trimmed by 2 bases and the J gene end by 10 bases; junction bases not matched to a gene: 8. The CDR3 DNA sequence: TGTGCCAGCAGCGTTCTGGACAGGGAAGGCTCACCCCTCCACTTT. The encoded protein is CASSVLDREGSPLHF.

The chain uses TRBV18 and TRBJ1-1, with D uncertain. The V end was cut by 6 bases, the J end by 2 bases, with 19 bases between. In germline, CDR1 is KGHSH, CDR2 LQKENI. CDR3 length: 16 amino acids. The CDR3 protein is CASSLVKSLINTEAFF. For the CDR3, the DNA is TGTGCCAGCTCCCTTGTTAAGAGCCTCATCAACACTGAAGCTTTCTTT.

The chain has TRBV19 and TRBJ2-5; 12 bases match TRBD2. The CDR3 totals 16 residues. Germline CDR1 LNHDA, CDR2 SQIVND (reference sequence). V dropped 5 bases and J dropped 3; count of bases not matched to a gene: 7. CDR3 loop: CASSATSGGGEETQYF. The CDR3, as DNA: TGTGCCAGTAGTGCGACTAGCGGGGGAGGAGAAGAGACCCAGTACTTC.

The rearrangement uses TRBV7-2 and TRBJ1-6, with D perhaps matching TRBD1 (6 bases). V was clipped by 5 bases and J by 7 bases, with 18 bases between them. From germline, CDR1 is SGHTA and CDR2 FQGNSA. CDR3 length: 16 residues. Here the CDR3 DNA reads TGTGCCAGCAGCACCACAGCCCGGGGGGCAAATTCACCCCTCCACTTT. Protein product: CASSTTARGANSPLHF.

The gene calls are TRBV7-9 and TRBJ2-1; 8 bases line up with TRBD2. This CDR3 has 13 residues. J was trimmed by 9 bases and V by 3 bases; bases with no gene match: 4. The germline CDR1 and CDR2 sequences are SEHNR and FQNEAQ (reference sequence). CDR3 DNA: TGTGCCAGCAGCTTTTCTGCGGGGGGTGAGCAGTTCTTC. This codes for CASSFSAGGEQFF.

This rearrangement joins TRBV6-4 to TRBJ1-6; possible D gene TRBD1, 5 bases. Deletions cut 4 bases from V and 10 bases from J, with 17 bases between. The CDR3 extends over 15 amino acids. CDR1 is MRHNA and CDR2 is SNTAGT in the germline V gene. The CDR3 region is CASSASDSLGSPLHF. In DNA form, the CDR3 reads TGTGCCAGCAGTGCCTCCGACAGTTTAGGGTCACCCCTCCACTTT.

The gene calls are TRBV27 and TRBJ1-1, with TRBD1 matching 9 bases. Germline V gene lookup returns CDR1 MNHEY and CDR2 SMNVEV (reference sequence). Trimming cost V 3 bases and J 8 bases; bases outside gene matches: 16. This CDR3 comprises 17 residues. CDR3 coding DNA: TGTGCCAGCAGTTTCTTGGGGTTTAGGACAGGGGAGGACGAAGCTTTCTTT. Encoded protein: CASSFLGFRTGEDEAFF.

The chain is built from TRBV30 and TRBJ2-7; possible D gene TRBD1, 5 bases. Trimming pared 0 bases from V and 3 bases from J, leaving 12 bases between. CDR1 is GTSNPN, CDR2 SVGIG, per germline (reference sequence). This CDR3 has 14 amino acids. The CDR3 region is CAWSVGESFYEQYF. CDR3 sequence (DNA): TGTGCCTGGAGTGTAGGGGAATCTTTCTACGAGCAGTACTTC.